A selection of T cell receptor beta chains follows, all from one sample in a study of shared clonotypes between healthy human individuals. Measured with immunoSEQ multiplex PCR; TCRdb has only the in-frame clones, and not every one. The table shows about 1.5 million clones, with 95% to 99% occurring only once. Sequencing used naive CD4+ T cells sorted from blood. Receptors originate from a man aged 25 to 40 in good health. CDR3s include the opening cysteine and the closing phenylalanine or tryptophan. A D gene is named only where the DNA matches it firmly.

j_call | v_call | d_call | cdr3_aa
TRBJ2-1 | TRBV10-3 | - | CATGAMSGVPYNEQFF
TRBJ2-2 | TRBV5-1 | TRBD1 | CASSLGRTGESGELFF
TRBJ1-1 | TRBV19 | - | CASSKQGRENTEAFF
TRBJ1-1 | TRBV5-1 | - | CASSSLGTGPGNTEAFF
TRBJ1-5 | TRBV30 | - | CAFRTGGQTNQPQHF
TRBJ1-3 | TRBV18 | - | CASSPRGNLGGNTIYF
TRBJ2-7 | TRBV27 | TRBD2 | CASSPQREPTYEQYF
TRBJ2-5 | TRBV28 | - | CASSFVGAGNRETQYF
TRBJ1-4 | TRBV7-9 | - | CASSLRGGANEKLFF
TRBJ2-3 | TRBV2 | - | CASSEPGRRTDTQYF
TRBJ1-3 | TRBV4-1 | - | CASSQDRTGPGNTIYF
TRBJ2-2 | TRBV9 | TRBD1 | CASSKTGTGGAGTGELFF
TRBJ2-2 | TRBV5-6 | - | CASSLSGPGELFF
TRBJ2-2 | TRBV7-3 | - | CASSLSGTGELFF
TRBJ2-1 | TRBV4-3 | TRBD2 | CASSQGDSGIQYNEQFF
TRBJ2-3 | TRBV9 | - | CASSVARQTADTQYF
TRBJ2-1 | TRBV11-3 | - | CASSLDRPDEQFF
TRBJ2-3 | TRBV6-6 | TRBD2 | CASSRPSGRAPDTQYF
TRBJ2-7 | TRBV5-4 | - | CASSLLGRDHEQYF
TRBJ2-7 | TRBV5-1 | - | CASSLRQGTFYEQYF
TRBJ2-3 | TRBV6-5 | - | CASSYSDGRGPDTQYF
TRBJ2-1 | TRBV14 | - | CASARRQGVYNEQFF
TRBJ2-7 | TRBV6-1 | TRBD1 | CASRAGGFYEQYF
TRBJ2-2 | TRBV9 | TRBD2 | CASSVGPSGRANTGELFF
TRBJ1-2 | TRBV5-1 | - | CASSLKQGNYGYTF
TRBJ2-5 | TRBV11-2 | - | CASSLLSGLGETQYF
TRBJ2-3 | TRBV7-2 | TRBD1 | CASRVQGSTDTQYF
TRBJ1-1 | TRBV19 | TRBD1 | CASSPADRGKPNTEAFF
TRBJ2-2 | TRBV4-1 | TRBD1 | CASSQRQGYTGELFF
TRBJ1-1 | TRBV28 | TRBD1 | CASSLPGTGATEAFF
TRBJ2-5 | TRBV6-5 | - | CASSYSQETQYF
TRBJ2-7 | TRBV7-8 | - | CASSQLDYEQYF
TRBJ2-1 | TRBV7-2 | TRBD2 | CASSFSRLGGSMYEQFF
TRBJ2-7 | TRBV25-1 | - | CASRQTGMTYEQYF
TRBJ1-1 | TRBV5-6 | - | CASSETGYGLNTEAFF
TRBJ2-7 | TRBV6-1 | - | CASSEGVVLTSYEQYF
TRBJ2-3 | TRBV5-1 | - | CASSLASVGDTQYF
TRBJ2-7 | TRBV4-3 | TRBD2 | CASSLRTSGRAGEQYF
TRBJ2-3 | TRBV5-1 | TRBD1 | CASSVGSTGGTDTQYF
TRBJ2-3 | TRBV11-2 | - | CASSPISGRLVDTQYF
TRBJ1-1 | TRBV5-1 | - | CASSSNRDTEAFF
TRBJ1-5 | TRBV7-8 | - | CASSFITGSNQPQHF
TRBJ1-1 | TRBV19 | - | CASSRQPPMNTEAFF
TRBJ2-7 | TRBV7-2 | TRBD2 | CASSLIAGVLFNEQYF
TRBJ2-1 | TRBV5-1 | - | CASSTPDVDNEQFF
TRBJ1-2 | TRBV6-6 | - | CASSTGGGRGGTF
TRBJ2-7 | TRBV5-1 | - | CASSSPQQGSIYEQYF
TRBJ2-7 | TRBV7-2 | TRBD1 | CASSRVRGQGSYEQYF
TRBJ2-3 | TRBV14 | - | CASSQGPNTDTQYF
TRBJ2-7 | TRBV30 | - | CAWSVQGIYEQYF
TRBJ2-1 | TRBV9 | TRBD2 | CASSVAQVTSEQFF
TRBJ2-1 | TRBV7-3 | - | CASSLTGLPNEQFF
TRBJ2-1 | TRBV29-1 | TRBD2 | CSVHGLAINNEQFF
TRBJ1-5 | TRBV18 | - | CASSPALGRGQHF
TRBJ2-7 | TRBV4-1 | TRBD1 | CASSRDRDYEQYF
TRBJ2-1 | TRBV30 | - | CAWSVQVEQFF
TRBJ2-7 | TRBV6-6 | - | CASSYSTRSTRIF